This paragraph covers one T cell receptor (beta chain) sequence. Its antigen remains unidentified. The data derive from a study of T cell repertoires in cytomegalovirus infection. MiXCR was run by TCRdb on the reads, yielding one entry per CDR3 protein. Found here are around 900,000 distinct CDR3 sequences, about a third of them singletons; the top ten hold about an eighth. This TCR derives from a human donor in good health (CMV status not recorded). Some clones in this sample may be carry-over from other donors' samples. The specimen was cultured CD8+ T cells from PBMCs, collected from culture after CMV antigen stimulation.

This CDR3 reads CASSSLAREQYF. As DNA, the CDR3 is TGTGCCAGCAGTTCGCTGGCGCGAGAGCAGTACTTC. The chain carries TRBV6-6 and TRBJ2-7; D remains ambiguous. This CDR3 has 12 residues. Per the germline V gene, CDR1 is MNHNY and CDR2 is SVGAGI (reference sequence). Trimming shortened V by 4 bases and J by 7 bases, and 11 bases separated the two germline ends.